The 22 T cell receptor beta chains listed next were all sequenced from one sample in a study of blood T cells in healthy people across ages. Next came a second PCR, run for roughly 7 to 12 cycles, which used a sample-barcoded 5' primer along with a J-beta primer mix. TCRdb ran MiXCR on the 5' RACE reads and lists one entry per CDR3 protein. Among 800,000 or so distinct CDR3 sequences listed, about 46% were seen once. Sequencing used blood. These receptors all stem from a man older than 75 in good health.

V gene TRBV4-1 combines with J gene TRBJ2-5; 11 bases align to TRBD1. Near its end, the DNA agrees better with TRBJ2-7, so the J call may be wrong. The germline gives CDR1 MGHRA, CDR2 YSYEKL. The CDR3 sequence is 13 residues long. The CDR3 spells CASSFGQGAEQYF. CDR3 DNA sequence: TGCGCCAGCAGCTTCGGACAGGGGGCCGAGCAGTACTTC.

J is TRBJ2-7 and V is TRBV3-1; TRBD1 might be the D (6 bases). V lost 3 bases to trimming and J lost 3 bases, with 9 bases between them. The CDR3 consists of 13 residues. Germline V gives CDR1 LGHDT, CDR2 YNNKEL (reference sequence). The CDR3, as DNA: TGTGCCAGCAGCCAGGACAGCGACTACGAGCAGTACTTC. It is translated as CASSQDSDYEQYF.

The V gene is TRBV20-1, the J gene TRBJ2-1; possibly TRBD2 for D (6 bases). The germline V and J ends were trimmed by 6 bases and 8 bases, with 17 bases remaining between them. From germline, CDR1 is DFQATT and CDR2 SNEGSKA (reference sequence). The CDR3 runs 13 residues. Here the CDR3 DNA reads TGCAGTGCCACCGGGGGAGATAGGGATGAGCAGTTCTTC. Translated, it gives CSATGGDRDEQFF.

This chain connects TRBV28 to TRBJ2-1, with a possible D match to TRBD2 (6 bases). This CDR3 spans 13 amino acids. Trimming pared 6 bases from V and 6 bases from J, leaving 12 bases between. CDR1 and CDR2 from the germline V gene are MDHEN and SYDVKM. CDR3: CASRRESANEQFF. DNA of the CDR3: TGTGCCAGCAGGCGGGAATCGGCCAATGAGCAGTTCTTC.

The rearrangement joins TRBV7-9 to TRBJ2-1, with 8 bases matching TRBD1. There are 13 residues in the CDR3. Germline values: CDR1 SEHNR, CDR2 FQNEAQ (reference sequence). Trimming took 4 bases from V and 15 from J; bases not matched to a gene: 11. The DNA of the CDR3 is TGTGCCAGCAGCTCACAGGGGGGTCAGCCTACGTTCTTC. Protein product: CASSSQGGQPTFF.

The chain employs TRBV7-2 and TRBJ1-5; 7 bases agree with TRBD1. Germline CDR1 SGHTA, CDR2 FQGNSA. The CDR3 has 14 amino acids. V trimming: 5 bases; J trimming: 2 bases; junction bases outside the gene matches: 3. Here the CDR3 DNA reads TGTGCCAGCAGCCGGGACAGTGGCAATCAGCCCCAGCATTTT. This translates into CASSRDSGNQPQHF.

This clonotype was detected many times. The V gene is TRBV28, the J gene TRBJ2-7; TRBD1 matches 9 bases. Germline V gene data show CDR1 as MDHEN and CDR2 as SYDVKM. Trimming took 6 bases from V and 1 from J; bases not matched to a gene: 13. This CDR3 contains 17 residues. DNA for the CDR3: TGTGCCAGCAGCCGCCCCGGGACAGGGCTTAAGTCCTACGAGCAGTACTTC. This codes for CASSRPGTGLKSYEQYF.

This clonotype came up once. The chain couples TRBV5-1 to TRBJ1-4, with 7 bases lining up with TRBD1. Germline CDR1 reads SGHRS; CDR2 reads YFSETQ. With 4 bases clipped from V and 8 bases from J, the junction kept 8 bases outside the gene matches. The CDR3 extends over 14 amino acids. CDR3 residues: CASSTTGWGEKLFF. The CDR3, as DNA: TGCGCCAGCAGCACGACAGGGTGGGGAGAAAAACTGTTTTTT.

This clonotype was seen many times. The chain links TRBV7-2 to TRBJ2-7, with 8 bases that match TRBD2. CDR3 size: 14 residues. The trim removed 5 bases at V and 2 bases at J, leaving 5 bases unmatched. Germline V gene sequence: CDR1 SGHTA, CDR2 FQGNSA. CDR3 region: CASSQIAGTYEQYF. The CDR3 DNA is TGTGCCAGCAGCCAAATAGCGGGGACCTACGAGCAGTACTTC.

V usage is TRBV29-1 and J usage is TRBJ2-5; 7 nucleotides line up with TRBD2. V shed 6 bases and J 5 bases; nucleotides not matched to a gene: 9. Germline CDR1 and CDR2: SQVTM and ANQGSEA. The length of the CDR3 is 13 residues. The DNA of the CDR3 is TGCAGCGTCGGGAGGCAGACCCGGGAGACCCAGTACTTC. The encoded protein is CSVGRQTRETQYF.

The chain links TRBV20-1 to TRBJ1-4, with 10 nucleotides matching TRBD1. Germline CDR1 and CDR2: DFQATT and SNEGSKA (reference sequence). V lost 5 bases to trimming and J lost 7 bases; unmatched junction nucleotides: 7. This CDR3 has 14 residues. CDR3 protein: CSAQTGGTGEKLFF. The CDR3 DNA reads as TGCAGTGCTCAGACAGGGGGCACGGGTGAAAAACTGTTTTTT.

This clonotype was seen only a few times. The V and J genes are TRBV12-3 or TRBV12-4 and TRBJ2-6; 7 bases are a match to TRBD1. Trimming removed 5 bases from V and 0 bases from J; junction bases left unmatched: 13. The CDR3 is made up of 19 amino acids. The CDR3 DNA sequence: TGTGCCAGCAGTCTCACCCGGGACAGCTGGAGCTCTGGGGCCAACGTCCTGACTTTC. It yields the protein CASSLTRDSWSSGANVLTF.

This clonotype was seen just once. The CDR3 nucleotides read TGCAGTGCTAGAGGACAGGGGGGCCTCGGCTACACCTTC. It is translated as CSARGQGGLGYTF. The V and J genes are TRBV20-1 and TRBJ1-2; 9 bases agree with TRBD1. CDR3 length equals 13 residues. CDR1 and CDR2 from the germline V gene are DFQATT and SNEGSKA (reference sequence). With 1 base clipped from V and 8 bases from J, the junction kept 5 bases outside the gene matches.

This clonotype was observed a handful of times. This rearrangement joins TRBV28 to TRBJ2-7; no clear D. V was pared by 8 bases and J by 4 bases, with 9 bases between. The germline V gene encodes CDR1 MDHEN and CDR2 SYDVKM. CDR3 size: 11 residues. The CDR3, as DNA: TGTGCCAGCGCCTCCAGGTACGAGCAGTACTTC. Translating gives CASASRYEQYF.

Details on this clonotype: A much larger clone lies a single base off, so this may be a read error. This sequence joins TRBV12-3 or TRBV12-4 and TRBJ2-7; the D is unclear. V lost 3 bases, J lost 2 bases, and 11 bases lay in between. The CDR3 loop spans 14 amino acids. DNA for the CDR3: TGTGCCAGCAGTTTTGTCTCTGAAGCCTACGAGCAGTACTTC. It codes for CASSFVSEAYEQYF.

CDR3 residues: CSATLATYEQYF. DNA of the CDR3: TGCAGTGCTACATTGGCAACCTACGAGCAGTACTTC. The genes are TRBV20-1 and TRBJ2-7; D is ambiguous. Per the germline V gene, CDR1 is DFQATT and CDR2 is SNEGSKA (reference sequence). The CDR3 is 12 amino acids. The germline V and J ends were trimmed by 4 bases and 2 bases, with 9 bases remaining between them.

This clonotype occurred a few times. The chain is built from TRBV9 and TRBJ2-1, with D tentatively TRBD2 (6 bases). Germline CDR1 reads SGDLS; CDR2 reads YYNGEE. V lost 0 bases to trimming and J lost 0 bases, with 13 bases between them. CDR3 length: 17 amino acids. CDR3 sequence reads: CASSVGISGVSYNEQFF. For the CDR3, the DNA is TGTGCCAGCAGCGTAGGAATTAGCGGAGTCTCCTACAATGAGCAGTTCTTC.

V and J are TRBV9 and TRBJ2-1, with D hard to call. There are 13 residues in the CDR3. Trimming took off 0 bases at V and 8 bases at J, with 9 bases between the two ends. CDR1 and CDR2 (germline): SGDLS, YYNGEE. CDR3 in amino acids: CASSVAQNDEQFF. The DNA for the CDR3 is TGTGCCAGCAGCGTAGCGCAGAATGATGAGCAGTTCTTC. The variable domain in full, completed from reference TRBV9 and TRBJ2-1, reads DSGVTQTPKHLITATGQRVTLRCSPRSGDLSVYWYQQSLDQGLQFLIQYYNGEERAKGNILERFSAQQFPDLHSELNLSSLELGDSALYFCASSVAQNDEQFFGPGTRLTVL.

In this sample, this clonotype turned up many times. The chain recombines TRBV20-1 with TRBJ2-1; 9 bases line up with TRBD2. Germline CDR1 reads DFQATT; CDR2 reads SNEGSKA (reference sequence). The CDR3 has 15 residues. Germline trimming cut 0 bases from V and 8 bases from J; bases unmatched to any gene: 8. Written as DNA, the CDR3 is TGCAGTGCTAGAGATATCCTAGCGGGATCCGATGAGCAGTTCTTC. Translation gives CSARDILAGSDEQFF.

This clonotype was seen repeatedly, ten times or more. The chain carries TRBV29-1 and TRBJ2-7; 11 bases map to TRBD1. This CDR3 is built from 13 residues. The V gene end was trimmed by 3 bases and the J gene end by 5 bases; junction bases not matched to a gene: 3. CDR1 and CDR2 from the germline V gene are SQVTM and ANQGSEA. The CDR3 reads CSVEGTGGNEQYF. CDR3 nucleotides: TGCAGCGTTGAGGGGACAGGGGGAAACGAGCAGTACTTC.

The V and J genes are TRBV13 and TRBJ2-5, with TRBD1 as a possible D gene (5 bases). V was trimmed by 8 bases and J by 5 bases, leaving 21 bases between them. This CDR3 comprises 15 residues. CDR1 is PRHDT and CDR2 is FYEKMQ in the germline V gene (reference sequence). The CDR3 DNA reads as TGTGCCAGCCGAGCGACGTGGGGCGCGTTGGAGACCCAGTACTTC. Amino acid sequence: CASRATWGALETQYF.

The chain uses TRBV6-2 or TRBV6-3 and TRBJ2-5; D is unclear. The CDR3 covers 13 residues. V gave up 5 bases and J gave up 11 bases, with 18 bases separating them. Germline V gives CDR1 MNHEY, CDR2 SVGEGT. CDR3 sequence: CASSPSSVGEQYF. In DNA, the CDR3 is TGTGCCAGCAGTCCCTCTTCTGTGGGTGAGCAGTACTTC.